A single sample is the source of the 2 T cell receptor beta chains below, sequenced in a study of blood T cell repertoires in COVID-19. The data were produced by immunoSEQ multiplex PCR, yet TCRdb's version contains in-frame clones alone and is incomplete. Among about 190,000 clones listed, approximately 91% were seen once. Material for sequencing was peripheral blood. These receptors all come from a man aged 35 to 55 with acute or convalescent COVID-19.

The chain employs TRBV13 and TRBJ1-1; D not resolved. The CDR3 extends over 14 amino acids. In germline, CDR1 is PRHDT, CDR2 FYEKMQ (reference sequence). Trimming left V 1 base short and J 4 bases short, with 10 bases between. Written as DNA, the CDR3 is TGTGCCAGCAGCTTAGTCCCAGGTGGCACTGAAGCTTTCTTT. Encoded protein: CASSLVPGGTEAFF. The variable domain in full, with the rest retrieved from reference TRBV13 and TRBJ1-1, is AAGVIQSPRHLIKEKRETATLKCYPIPRHDTVYWYQQGPGQDPQFLISFYEKMQSDKGSIPDRFSAQQFSDYHSELNMSSLELGDSALYFCASSLVPGGTEAFFGQGTRLTVV.

The chain combines TRBV30 with TRBJ2-1; maybe TRBD2 (6 bases). CDR1 is GTSNPN, CDR2 SVGIG, per germline (reference sequence). Trimming cost V 2 bases and J 0 bases, with 11 bases left between them. The CDR3 consists of 15 residues. The CDR3 region is CAWSWGLSSYNEQFF. In nucleotides, the CDR3 is TGTGCCTGGAGTTGGGGACTGAGCTCCTACAATGAGCAGTTCTTC.